Below, one T cell receptor beta chain is given with its context. What it recognizes is unknown. Other DNA sequences from this sample encode an identical CDR3 as well. The data were taken from a study of shared clonotypes between healthy human individuals. The CDR3 contains 15 residues. Germline values: CDR1 SGHRS, CDR2 YFSETQ. J gave up 0 bases and V 1 base, and 1 base lay outside the gene matches. The assay was immunoSEQ multiplex PCR, and TCRdb's table has in-frame clones only and misses some. The sample has more than 550,000 clones; 55% to 75% are singletons. Study-level points and caveats: The low donor count limited represented genetic and exposure-history diversity.

Sample: memory CD4+ T cells sorted from blood. Subset: CD45RA-negative fraction. The chain links TRBV5-1 to TRBJ1-5; 7 bases align to TRBD1. This clonotype was obtained from a woman in her twenties or thirties in good health. CDR3 nucleotide sequence: TGCGCCAGCAGCTTGACAGGGGATAGCAATCAGCCCCAGCATTTT. As protein: CASSLTGDSNQPQHF. Full variable domain (rest looked up from reference TRBV5-1 and TRBJ1-5): KAGVTQTPRYLIKTRGQQVTLSCSPISGHRSVSWYQQTPGQGLQFLFEYFSETQRNKGNFPGRFSGRQFSNSRSEMNVSTLELGDSALYLCASSLTGDSNQPQHFGDGTRLSIL.